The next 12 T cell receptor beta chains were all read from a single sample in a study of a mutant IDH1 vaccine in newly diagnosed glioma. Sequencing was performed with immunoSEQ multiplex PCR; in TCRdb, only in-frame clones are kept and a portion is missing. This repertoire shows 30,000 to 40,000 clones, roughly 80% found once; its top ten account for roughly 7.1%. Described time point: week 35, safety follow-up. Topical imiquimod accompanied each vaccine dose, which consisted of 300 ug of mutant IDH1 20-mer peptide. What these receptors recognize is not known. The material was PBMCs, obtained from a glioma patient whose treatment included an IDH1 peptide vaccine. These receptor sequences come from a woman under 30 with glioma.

The CDR3 is CASSPGTWTNIQYF. CDR3 nucleotide sequence: TGTGCCAGCAGCCCCGGGACATGGACAAACATTCAGTACTTC. This sequence joins TRBV5-6 and TRBJ2-4, with D tentatively TRBD1 (6 bases). Trimming took off 4 bases at V and 6 bases at J, with 14 bases between the two ends. Germline assignment: CDR1 SGHDT and CDR2 YYEEEE. The CDR3 is made up of 14 amino acids.

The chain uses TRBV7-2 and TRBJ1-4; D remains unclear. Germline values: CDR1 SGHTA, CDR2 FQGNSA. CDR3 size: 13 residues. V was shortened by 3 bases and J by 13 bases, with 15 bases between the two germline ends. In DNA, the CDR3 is TGTGCCAGCAGCTTCAAAGCCGACTACGGACTGTTTTTT. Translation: CASSFKADYGLFF.

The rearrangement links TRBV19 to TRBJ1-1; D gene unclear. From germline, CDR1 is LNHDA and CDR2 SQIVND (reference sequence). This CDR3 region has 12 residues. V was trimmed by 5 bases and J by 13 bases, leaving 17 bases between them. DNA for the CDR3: TGTGCCAGTAGTTGGGTTTCAGGAGGTGGTTTCTTT. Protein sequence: CASSWVSGGGFF.

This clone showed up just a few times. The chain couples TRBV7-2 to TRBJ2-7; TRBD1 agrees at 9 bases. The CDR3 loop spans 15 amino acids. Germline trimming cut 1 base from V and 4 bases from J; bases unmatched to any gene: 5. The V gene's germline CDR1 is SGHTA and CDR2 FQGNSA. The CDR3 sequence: CASSLEGQGLYEQYF. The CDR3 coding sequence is TGTGCCAGCAGCTTAGAGGGACAGGGACTTTACGAGCAGTACTTC.

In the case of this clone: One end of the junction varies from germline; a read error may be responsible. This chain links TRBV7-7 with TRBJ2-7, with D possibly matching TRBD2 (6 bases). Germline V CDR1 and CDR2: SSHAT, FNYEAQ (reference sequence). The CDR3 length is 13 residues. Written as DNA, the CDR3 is TGTGCTAGCAGCCCTGGGACTTCCTACGAGCAGTACTTC. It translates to CASSPGTSYEQYF.

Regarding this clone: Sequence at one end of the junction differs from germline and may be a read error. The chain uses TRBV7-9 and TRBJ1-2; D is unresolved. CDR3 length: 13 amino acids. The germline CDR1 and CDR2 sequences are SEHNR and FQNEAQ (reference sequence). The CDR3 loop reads CASSSPFDYGYTF. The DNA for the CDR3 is TGTGCCAGCAGCTCCCCCTTTGACTACGGCTACACCTTC.

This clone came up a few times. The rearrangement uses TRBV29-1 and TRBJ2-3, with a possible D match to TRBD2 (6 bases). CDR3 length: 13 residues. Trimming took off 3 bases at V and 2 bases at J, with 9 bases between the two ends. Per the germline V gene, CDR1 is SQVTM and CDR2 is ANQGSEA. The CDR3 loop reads CSVEDYSTDTQYF. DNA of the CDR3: TGCAGCGTTGAGGACTACTCCACAGATACGCAGTATTTT.

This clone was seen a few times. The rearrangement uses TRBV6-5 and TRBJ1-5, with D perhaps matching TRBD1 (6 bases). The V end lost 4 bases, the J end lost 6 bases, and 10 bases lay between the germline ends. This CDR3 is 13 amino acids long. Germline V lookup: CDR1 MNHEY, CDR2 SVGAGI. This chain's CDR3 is CASSWDIGQPQHF. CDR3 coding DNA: TGTGCCAGCAGTTGGGACATAGGTCAGCCCCAGCATTTT.

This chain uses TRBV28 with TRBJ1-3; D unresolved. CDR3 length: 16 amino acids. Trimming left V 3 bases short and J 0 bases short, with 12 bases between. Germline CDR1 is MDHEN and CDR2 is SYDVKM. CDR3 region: CASSLGRSSSGNTIYF. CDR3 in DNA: TGTGCCAGCAGTTTGGGCAGGTCGAGCTCTGGAAACACCATATATTTT.

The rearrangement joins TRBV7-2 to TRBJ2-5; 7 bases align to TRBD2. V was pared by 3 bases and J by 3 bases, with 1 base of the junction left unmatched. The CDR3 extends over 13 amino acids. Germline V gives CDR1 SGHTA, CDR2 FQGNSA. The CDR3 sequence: CASSFAGEETQYF. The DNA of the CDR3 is TGTGCCAGCAGCTTCGCGGGGGAAGAGACCCAGTACTTC.

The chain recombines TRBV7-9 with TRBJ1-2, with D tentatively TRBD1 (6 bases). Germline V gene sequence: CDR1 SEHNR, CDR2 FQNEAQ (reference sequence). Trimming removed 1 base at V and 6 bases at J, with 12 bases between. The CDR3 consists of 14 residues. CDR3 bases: TGTGCCAGCAGCTTAGGCACAGGGTGGGATGGCTACACCTTC. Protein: CASSLGTGWDGYTF. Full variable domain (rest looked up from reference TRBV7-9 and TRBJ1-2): DTGVSQNPRHKITKRGQNVTFRCDPISEHNRLYWYRQTLGQGPEFLTYFQNEAQLEKSRLLSDRFSAERPKGSFSTLEIQRTEQGDSAMYLCASSLGTGWDGYTFGSGTRLTVV.

The CDR3 sequence is CSVEGGNSYNEQFF. Written as DNA, the CDR3 is TGCAGCGTTGAAGGTGGAAACTCCTACAATGAGCAGTTCTTC. The gene calls are TRBV29-1 and TRBJ2-1; no firm D call. Germline lookup yields CDR1 SQVTM and CDR2 ANQGSEA. This CDR3 has 14 residues. V shed 1 base and J shed 0 bases, with 7 bases lying between them.